A selection of T cell receptor beta chains follows, all from one sample in a study of control samples from healthy donors and cancer patients. Sequencing used immunoSEQ multiplex PCR; TCRdb keeps in-frame clones, though not all of them. The sample lists about 98,000 clones; around 82% were seen once. The sample taken for sequencing was blood. The source of these receptors is a man aged 55 to 70 in good health. The CDR3 runs from the conserved cysteine through the conserved F or W. A D gene is named only where the DNA matches it firmly. Clone size is stated in some rows and not others, as once, few, many or a class when expanded.

>.|TRBV3-1/TRBV3-2|TRBD2|15|TRBJ2-1
CASSQSSGAYNEQFF
TGTGCCAGCAGCCAATCTAGCGGGGCCTACAATGAGCAGTTCTTC
>.|TRBV6-2/TRBV6-3|TRBD2|16|TRBJ2-7
CASSRPLREVPYEQYF
TGTGCCAGCAGTCGGCCGTTGCGGGAGGTCCCCTACGAGCAGTACTTC
>.|TRBV27|.|14|TRBJ2-1
CASSLQGLGNEQFF
TGTGCCAGCAGTTTACAGGGGTTGGGGAATGAGCAGTTCTTC
>once|TRBV9|.|16|TRBJ1-4
CASSSSQGGTNEKLFF
TGTGCCAGCAGCTCCAGTCAGGGAGGGACTAATGAAAAACTGTTTTTT
>.|TRBV18|.|13|TRBJ2-3
CASSPEFSDTQYF
TGTGCCAGCTCACCAGAGTTCTCCGATACGCAGTATTTT
>.|TRBV19|.|17|TRBJ1-6
CASSIGRRYSYNSPLHF
TGTGCCAGTAGTATCGGTCGGCGATACTCCTATAATTCACCCCTCCACTTT
>.|TRBV5-5|.|16|TRBJ1-5
CASSSAASGFNQPQHF
TGTGCCAGCAGCTCTGCGGCTTCAGGATTCAATCAGCCCCAGCATTTT
>.|TRBV19|.|12|TRBJ1-1
CASSTNQPEAFF
TGTGCCAGTAGTACGAATCAGCCTGAAGCTTTCTTT
>few|TRBV3-1/TRBV3-2|TRBD1|15|TRBJ2-1
CASSRDRESYNEQFF
TGTGCCAGCAGCCGCGACAGGGAATCCTACAATGAGCAGTTCTTC
>.|TRBV28|.|12|TRBJ1-5
CASSLSYQPQHF
TGTGCCAGCAGTTTAAGCTATCAGCCCCAGCATTTT
>.|TRBV2|.|11|TRBJ2-5
CASSEIRVQYF
TGTGCCAGCAGTGAGATCAGGGTCCAGTACTTC
>.|TRBV30|TRBD2|15|TRBJ2-1
CAWGGLAGRRNEQFF
TGTGCCTGGGGTGGACTAGCGGGACGCAGGAATGAGCAGTTCTTC
>.|TRBV27|TRBD1|13|TRBJ1-2
CASNAGQGYGYTF
TGTGCCAGCAACGCTGGACAGGGCTATGGCTACACCTTC
>.|TRBV30|.|12|TRBJ1-1
CAWSNHRSPAFF
TGTGCCTGGAGCAACCACAGGTCTCCGGCTTTCTTT
>.|TRBV5-1|TRBD1|15|TRBJ1-5
CASSPGQGGNQPQHF
TGCGCCAGCAGCCCGGGGCAGGGGGGCAATCAGCCCCAGCATTTT
>.|TRBV9|TRBD2|16|TRBJ2-1
CASSPNSGIGYNEQFF
TGTGCCAGCAGCCCTAATAGCGGGATAGGCTACAATGAGCAGTTCTTC
>.|TRBV9|.|15|TRBJ1-6
CASSVERDASSPLHF
TGTGCCAGCAGCGTAGAAAGGGACGCTTCTTCACCCCTCCACTTT
>.|TRBV30|.|17|TRBJ1-1
CASYSRGGSLRGTEAFF
TGTGCCTCCTATTCTCGGGGAGGGAGCCTACGTGGCACTGAAGCTTTCTTT
>once|TRBV11-3|.|17|TRBJ2-1
CASSLETGPSVRNEQFF
TGTGCCAGCAGCTTAGAGACAGGGCCTAGCGTACGGAATGAGCAGTTCTTC
>few|TRBV19|.|17|TRBJ1-6
CASSPRTVSSYNSPLHF
TGTGCCAGTAGTCCGCGGACAGTGAGCTCCTATAATTCACCCCTCCACTTT
>.|TRBV4-2|.|15|TRBJ2-1
CASSQVKQTYNEQFF
TGTGCCAGCAGCCAAGTTAAGCAGACCTACAATGAGCAGTTCTTC
>.|TRBV5-4|.|13|TRBJ2-5
CASSLSLPETQYF
TGTGCCAGCAGCTTGTCTCTTCCTGAGACCCAGTACTTC
>once|TRBV3-1/TRBV3-2|.|15|TRBJ1-1
CASSQDRALRTEAFF
TGTGCCAGCAGCCAAGATCGGGCCTTGAGAACTGAAGCTTTCTTT
>few|TRBV30|.|14|TRBJ1-5
CAWNALLGEQPQHF
TGTGCCTGGAACGCGCTTTTGGGGGAACAGCCCCAGCATTTT
>few|TRBV5-4|.|16|TRBJ2-7
CASSLWGVGGPYEQYF
TGTGCCAGCAGCCTATGGGGCGTAGGGGGTCCCTACGAGCAGTACTTC
>.|TRBV9|TRBD2|16|TRBJ2-7
CASSVGDGRASYEQYF
TGTGCCAGCAGCGTAGGCGACGGGAGGGCCTCATACGAGCAGTACTTC
>.|TRBV5-3|.|16|TRBJ2-2
CARSLVRQPNTGELFF
TGTGCCAGAAGCTTGGTTCGGCAGCCGAACACCGGGGAGCTGTTTTTT
>.|TRBV14|.|15|TRBJ2-1
CASSPLSSGIKEQFF
TGTGCCAGCAGCCCCCTCAGTAGTGGGATCAAGGAGCAGTTCTTC
>few|TRBV5-8|.|13|TRBJ1-5
CASSPGITQPQHF
TGTGCCAGCAGCCCAGGGATTACTCAGCCCCAGCATTTT
>.|TRBV6-5|TRBD1|12|TRBJ2-3
CALQGSTDTQYF
TGTGCCTTACAGGGGAGCACAGATACGCAGTATTTT